This paragraph reports one T cell receptor (beta chain). Germline CDR1 and CDR2: GTSNPN and SVGIG (reference sequence). The CDR3 loop spans 15 amino acids. V lost 7 bases, J lost 4 bases, and 12 bases stayed unmatched. Some clones are missing from TCRdb's copy, which holds only in-frame ones; the method was immunoSEQ multiplex PCR. The sample records 79,000 or so clones, roughly 97% being singletons. These data come from a study of technical replicates of blood from a handful of donors. The sample was T cells isolated from PBMCs. The chain couples TRBV30 to TRBJ1-3, with 8 bases matching TRBD1. The source of this sequence is a human donor in good health. CDR3 bases: TGTGCCTCCGACCACAGGGGGATGGGGGGAAACACCATATATTTT. Protein: CASDHRGMGGNTIYF.